These 13 T cell receptor beta chains were all obtained from the same sample, sequenced in a study of T cells in Graves' hyperthyroidism and ophthalmopathy (dated by TCRdb to between 2018 and 2021). Receptors were amplified or captured by multiplex PCR. Sequencer: Illumina HiSeq 2000. Amplification of TCR beta CDR3 regions was carried out from RNA transcripts. A first-round RT-PCR of the TCR CDR3 used the HTBI primer set with the Qiagen OneStep RT-PCR kit. Through fastp at Q25 and MiXCR, TCRdb rebuilt clones from the public reads, retaining in-frame beta chains. Rows matching on CDR3 protein sequence are summarized as one entry with the most common DNA and genes. This sample is represented by a few hundred thousand distinct CDR3 sequences; roughly 14% of them were singletons. The ten largest clones capture 4.5% to 6% of the sample. Sequencing was done on a sample of blood. The receptors were gathered from a woman aged 25-40 years with Graves' hyperthyroidism that later progressed to Graves' ophthalmopathy.

This clonotype was seen repeatedly, ten times or more. The chain recombines TRBV5-1 with TRBJ2-1, with 12 bases aligning to TRBD2. With 4 bases clipped from V and 5 bases from J, the junction kept 10 bases outside the gene matches. This CDR3 comprises 17 residues. The germline gives CDR1 SGHRS, CDR2 YFSETQ. CDR3: CASSVGKTSGRDNEQFF. CDR3 coding DNA: TGCGCCAGCAGCGTGGGGAAGACTAGCGGGAGAGACAATGAGCAGTTCTTC.

This clonotype was observed a single time. Germline is not matched at one junction end, which may reflect a read error. V and J are TRBV27 and TRBJ2-2; 7 nucleotides line up with TRBD2. The CDR3 contains 14 residues. Looked up from germline, CDR1 is MNHEY and CDR2 is SMNVEV (reference sequence). The CDR3 region is CASSLGGSSGKLFF. The CDR3 DNA reads TGTGCCAGCAGTTTGGGCGGGAGCTCCGGGAAGCTGTTTTTT.

This clonotype occurred many times. This chain links TRBV2 with TRBJ1-1, with no clear D. V was shortened by 8 bases and J by 3 bases, with 7 bases between the two germline ends. The CDR3 is made up of 11 amino acids. Germline loops: CDR1 SNHLY, CDR2 FYNNEI. The chain's CDR3 is CASAQDTEAFF. The CDR3 DNA is TGTGCCAGCGCCCAGGACACTGAAGCTTTCTTT.

This sequence joins TRBV7-2 and TRBJ1-1; D is undetermined. V was cut by 2 bases and J by 9 bases, with 13 bases left in between. Germline CDR1 is SGHTA and CDR2 is FQGNSA. This CDR3 contains 13 residues. As DNA, the CDR3 is TGTGCCAGCAGCTTATGGGTAGAGGCTAAAGCTTTCTTT. Encoded protein: CASSLWVEAKAFF.

This clonotype was counted between two and nine times. Mismatch with germline at one junction end may stem from a read error. The gene calls are TRBV11-3 and TRBJ2-2, with D tentatively TRBD1 or TRBD2 (5 bases each). Germline V lookup: CDR1 SGHNT, CDR2 YENEEA. The CDR3 has 17 amino acids. The CDR3 nucleotides read TGCGCCAGCAGCCAAGATGTGATCGGGACCATCCCCGGGGAGCTGTTTTTT. Translation gives CASSQDVIGTIPGELFF.

This clonotype was found many times. This chain uses TRBV6-2 or TRBV6-3 with TRBJ2-7, with D possibly being TRBD1 (6 bases). V was pared by 2 bases and J by 7 bases, with 9 bases between. CDR1 is MNHEY, CDR2 SVGEGT, per germline. The CDR3 extends over 12 amino acids. The CDR3 DNA sequence: TGTGCCAGCAGTTACGGGACACGGGAGCAGTACTTC. Translation gives CASSYGTREQYF.

This chain connects TRBV24-1 to TRBJ1-2; no reliable D call. V was cut by 1 base and J by 2 bases, with 7 bases left in between. This CDR3 spans 14 amino acids. Germline CDR1 is KGHDR and CDR2 is SFDVKD. The CDR3, as DNA: TGTGCCACCAGTGATTTTTTGATGAACTATGGCTACACCTTC. This gives the protein CATSDFLMNYGYTF.

This clonotype was seen ten or more times. CDR3 in DNA: TGTGCCACCAGGGACGGAGGGGCCGGAAACACCATATATTTT. Its protein product is CATRDGGAGNTIYF. The rearrangement joins TRBV24-1 to TRBJ1-3; D may be TRBD1 (5 bases). This CDR3 contains 14 residues. CDR1 KGHDR and CDR2 SFDVKD come from the germline V gene. V lost 7 bases to trimming and J lost 4 bases, with 13 bases between them.

The V call is TRBV6-1, the J call TRBJ1-2; TRBD1 agrees at 9 bases. This CDR3 is 15 amino acids long. Germline V gene sequence: CDR1 MNHNS, CDR2 SASEGT. The junction had 5 bases not matched to a gene; V was cut back by 3 bases and J by 3 bases. The CDR3 here is CASSEGTGKYYGYTF. Written as DNA, the CDR3 is TGTGCCAGCAGTGAGGGGACAGGGAAGTACTATGGCTACACCTTC.

This clonotype occurred many times. The chain couples TRBV27 to TRBJ1-4, with TRBD1 as a possible D gene (5 bases). This CDR3 has 15 amino acids. The V gene's germline CDR1 is MNHEY and CDR2 SMNVEV (reference sequence). The V and J ends lost 1 base and 3 bases respectively, with 9 bases between them. The CDR3 loop reads CASSLFGGANEKLFF. In DNA, the CDR3 is TGTGCCAGCAGTTTATTCGGAGGGGCTAATGAAAAACTGTTTTTT.

This clonotype showed up many times. The gene calls are TRBV7-9 and TRBJ2-3; 7 positions match TRBD1. The CDR3 has 14 amino acids. The V gene end was trimmed by 5 bases and the J gene end by 3 bases; junction bases not matched to a gene: 5. From germline, CDR1 is SEHNR and CDR2 FQNEAQ (reference sequence). CDR3 loop: CASSRQGNTDTQYF. The CDR3 DNA sequence: TGTGCCAGCAGCCGACAGGGTAATACAGATACGCAGTATTTT. Full variable domain (remainder filled in from reference TRBV7-9 and TRBJ2-3): DTGVSQNPRHKITKRGQNVTFRCDPISEHNRLYWYRQTLGQGPEFLTYFQNEAQLEKSRLLSDRFSAERPKGSFSTLEIQRTEQGDSAMYLCASSRQGNTDTQYFGPGTRLTVL.

This clonotype has only a few counts. The rearrangement links TRBV6-1 to TRBJ2-7; D not resolved. From germline, CDR1 is MNHNS and CDR2 SASEGT. Trimming pared 5 bases from V and 1 base from J, leaving 9 bases between. The CDR3 totals 13 residues. In DNA form, the CDR3 reads TGTGCCAGCAGTTATAGGGCATCCTACGAGCAGTACTTC. Translated: CASSYRASYEQYF.

Ten or more counts support this clonotype. This chain connects TRBV12-3 or TRBV12-4 to TRBJ2-3; D gene unclear. The V end was cut by 4 bases, the J end by 11 bases, with 16 bases between. The CDR3 contains 13 residues. For the CDR3, the DNA is TGTGCCAGCAGTTCCCGCAACGCTAACAAGCAGTATTTT. This sequence encodes CASSSRNANKQYF.